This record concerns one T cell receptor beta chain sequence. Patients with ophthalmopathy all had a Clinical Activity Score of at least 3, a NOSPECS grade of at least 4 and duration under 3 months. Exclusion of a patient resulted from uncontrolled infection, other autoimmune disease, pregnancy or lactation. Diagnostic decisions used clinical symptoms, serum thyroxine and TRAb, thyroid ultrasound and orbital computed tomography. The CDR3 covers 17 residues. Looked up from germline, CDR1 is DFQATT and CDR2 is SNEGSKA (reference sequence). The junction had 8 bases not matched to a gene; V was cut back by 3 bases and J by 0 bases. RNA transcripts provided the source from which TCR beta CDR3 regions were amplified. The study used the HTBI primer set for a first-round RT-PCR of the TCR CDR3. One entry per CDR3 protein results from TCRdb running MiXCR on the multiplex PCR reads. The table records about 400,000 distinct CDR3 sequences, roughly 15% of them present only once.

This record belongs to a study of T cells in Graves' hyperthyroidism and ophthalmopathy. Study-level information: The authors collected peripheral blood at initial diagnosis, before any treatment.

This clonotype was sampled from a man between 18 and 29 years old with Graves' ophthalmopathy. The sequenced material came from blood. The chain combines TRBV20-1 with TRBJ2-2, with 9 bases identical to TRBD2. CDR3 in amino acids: CSASRPQRGANTGELFF. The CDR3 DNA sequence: TGCAGTGCTAGCAGGCCCCAGCGGGGGGCGAACACCGGGGAGCTGTTTTTT.